The rows below give T cell receptor beta chains drawn from one sample of a study of blood T cell repertoires in COVID-19. TCRdb's table, derived via immunoSEQ multiplex PCR, lists solely in-frame clones and lacks some. The table has several thousand clones, around 90% seen once. Sequencing was carried out using peripheral blood. All receptors come from a human donor in a cohort sampled during active COVID-19. The CDR3 runs from the conserved cysteine through the conserved F or W. Each record gives: clone size, J gene, D gene, V gene, CDR3 protein, CDR3 DNA. D genes are given only for firm matches. Expanded clones are given a class, and other clones once, few, many or no size at all.

-,TRBJ2-2,-,TRBV5-4,CASSLERERGELFF,TGTGCCAGCAGCTTGGAACGGGAAAGGGGGGAGCTGTTTTTT
-,TRBJ2-1,-,TRBV4-2,CASSHTPTGNEQFF,TGTGCCAGCAGCCACACCCCCACGGGCAATGAGCAGTTCTTC
-,TRBJ2-3,TRBD1,TRBV4-1,CASSPLHRTGTDTQYF,TGCGCCAGCAGCCCTTTGCACCGGACAGGGACAGATACGCAGTATTTT
-,TRBJ2-2,-,TRBV5-1,CASSFDSTSGELFF,TGCGCCAGCAGCTTCGACAGTACCTCCGGGGAGCTGTTTTTT
few,TRBJ1-5,-,TRBV5-1,CASSLSGNQPQHF,TGCGCCAGCAGCTTATCGGGGAACCAGCCCCAGCATTTT
-,TRBJ2-3,TRBD2,TRBV7-9,CASSRRTSGILVGTDTQYF,TGTGCCAGCAGCCGCCGGACTAGCGGGATTCTTGTGGGAACAGATACGCAGTATTTT
-,TRBJ1-4,-,TRBV20-1,CSASAGRYNEKLFF,TGCAGTGCTAGTGCCGGGAGATATAATGAAAAACTGTTTTTT
-,TRBJ2-1,TRBD2,TRBV7-2,CASTLAGGSSYNEQFF,TGTGCCAGCACCCTAGCGGGGGGTAGCTCCTACAATGAGCAGTTCTTC
-,TRBJ2-3,-,TRBV7-8,CASSLRGGSSTDTQYF,TGTGCCAGCAGCTTAAGGGGCGGCTCTAGCACAGATACGCAGTATTTT
-,TRBJ2-3,TRBD2,TRBV29-1,CSARGGLSTDTQYF,TGCAGCGCCCGGGGGGGGCTGAGCACAGATACGCAGTATTTT
-,TRBJ2-5,-,TRBV19,CASSRLIQETQYF,TGTGCCAGTAGTAGACTCATCCAAGAGACCCAGTACTTC
-,TRBJ2-1,-,TRBV10-3,CAIKGGSGAGNEQFF,TGTGCCATCAAAGGGGGCTCGGGGGCGGGCAATGAGCAGTTCTTC
-,TRBJ2-7,-,TRBV28,CASKARTEELEQYF,TGTGCCAGCAAGGCTAGGACAGAAGAACTCGAGCAGTACTTC
-,TRBJ2-7,TRBD2,TRBV7-2,CASSLLAGGGEQYF,TGTGCCAGCAGCCTCCTAGCGGGGGGAGGCGAGCAGTACTTC
-,TRBJ2-1,TRBD2,TRBV19,CASSVDWGGLAREQFF,TGTGCCAGTAGTGTCGACTGGGGGGGACTAGCGCGGGAGCAGTTCTTC
-,TRBJ2-3,-,TRBV9,CASSSWTASTDTQYF,TGTGCCAGCAGCTCCTGGACAGCTAGCACAGATACGCAGTATTTT
few,TRBJ1-2,-,TRBV7-2,CASSLSGSLRGGYTF,TGTGCCAGCAGCTTAAGTGGGTCTTTAAGGGGTGGCTACACCTTC
-,TRBJ1-2,-,TRBV18,CASSRTGSEHYGYTF,TGTGCCAGCTCGCGGACTGGCAGTGAACACTATGGCTACACCTTC
few,TRBJ1-1,-,TRBV27,CASSLGPRDTEAFF,TGTGCCAGCAGTCTCGGTCCGAGGGACACTGAAGCTTTCTTT
-,TRBJ2-7,-,TRBV27,CASSPPGGEQYF,TGTGCCAGCAGCCCCCCCGGGGGTGAGCAGTACTTC
few,TRBJ1-2,-,TRBV10-3,CAISDLSGNYGYTF,TGTGCCATCAGTGATTTGTCAGGGAACTATGGCTACACCTTC
-,TRBJ1-3,-,TRBV5-1,CASSNRPEGAGNTIYF,TGCGCCAGCAGCAACAGACCAGAGGGGGCTGGAAACACCATATATTTT
-,TRBJ2-7,-,TRBV27,CASRSTGTSYEQYF,TGTGCCAGCAGATCGACGGGGACAAGTTACGAGCAGTACTTC
-,TRBJ1-2,-,TRBV30,CAWREQLYGYTF,TGTGCCTGGAGAGAACAGCTCTATGGCTACACCTTC
-,TRBJ2-3,TRBD1,TRBV7-9,CASSFGQEGTDTQYF,TGTGCCAGCAGCTTCGGACAGGAGGGCACAGATACGCAGTATTTT
-,TRBJ1-2,TRBD1,TRBV14,CASSPIAADRGLGYGYTF,TGTGCCAGCAGCCCCATCGCTGCGGACAGGGGGCTGGGCTATGGCTACACCTTC
-,TRBJ1-4,-,TRBV18,CASSQQGQVNEKLFF,TGTGCCAGCTCACAACAGGGACAAGTTAATGAAAAACTGTTTTTT
-,TRBJ1-2,-,TRBV4-3,CASSQRRGLGYGYTF,TGCGCCAGCAGCCAGAGAAGGGGCTTGGGCTATGGCTACACCTTC
-,TRBJ2-3,-,TRBV27,CASSFRDIAQDTQYF,TGTGCCAGCAGTTTCCGGGACATAGCCCAAGATACGCAGTATTTT
-,TRBJ1-4,TRBD1,TRBV7-9,CASSPAGQELFF,TGTGCCAGCAGCCCCGCTGGACAGGAACTGTTTTTT
few,TRBJ2-1,-,TRBV3-1/TRBV3-2,CASSLGGLLSNEQFF,TGTGCCAGCAGCCTAGGGGGACTACTCTCCAATGAGCAGTTCTTC
-,TRBJ2-3,-,TRBV3-1/TRBV3-2,CASSQVGARPSTDTQYF,TGTGCCAGCAGCCAAGTGGGGGCCAGACCTAGCACAGATACGCAGTATTTT
few,TRBJ2-3,-,TRBV7-2,CASSRAGVTDTQYF,TGTGCCAGCAGTCGTGCAGGGGTAACAGATACGCAGTATTTT
-,TRBJ1-2,-,TRBV5-6,CASSLVDNYGYTF,TGTGCCAGCAGCTTGGTAGATAACTATGGCTACACCTTC
-,TRBJ2-1,-,TRBV29-1,CSVEISGHLGKYNEQFF,TGCAGCGTTGAAATTTCAGGACACCTCGGAAAGTACAATGAGCAGTTCTTC
once,TRBJ2-6,-,TRBV6-6,CATVSGANVLTF,TGTGCCACTGTCTCTGGGGCCAACGTCCTGACTTTC
-,TRBJ1-1,TRBD1,TRBV2,CASIRQGARWGRNTEAFF,TGTGCCAGCATTCGACAGGGGGCTCGGTGGGGCCGGAACACTGAAGCTTTCTTT
-,TRBJ2-3,TRBD1,TRBV5-1,CASDVLPMTGGDTQYF,TGCGCCAGCGACGTCCTGCCCATGACAGGGGGCGATACGCAGTATTTT
-,TRBJ2-5,-,TRBV3-1/TRBV3-2,CASSQEKITTKYF,TGTGCCAGCAGCCAAGAGAAGATAACTACCAAGTACTTC
-,TRBJ1-1,TRBD1,TRBV9,CASNRGMDTEAFF,TGTGCCAGCAACAGGGGCATGGACACTGAAGCTTTCTTT
once,TRBJ2-5,-,TRBV6-5,CASSSGTWETQYF,TGTGCCAGCAGTTCCGGGACTTGGGAGACCCAGTACTTC
-,TRBJ2-3,-,TRBV23-1,CASSQSPSSVGGGTDTQYF,TGCGCCAGCAGTCAATCCCCTTCGAGCGTGGGCGGGGGCACAGATACGCAGTATTTT
-,TRBJ2-7,-,TRBV6-5,CASSWGLAEPYEQYF,TGTGCCAGCAGTTGGGGGCTAGCGGAACCCTACGAGCAGTACTTC
-,TRBJ2-5,-,TRBV11-2,CASSAGTNRGETQYF,TGTGCCAGCAGTGCCGGGACCAACCGGGGGGAGACCCAGTACTTC
-,TRBJ2-7,TRBD1,TRBV2,CASSRGFLSYEQYF,TGTGCCAGCAGCAGGGGGTTCTTATCCTACGAGCAGTACTTC
-,TRBJ2-3,-,TRBV29-1,CSVQIKWDTQYF,TGCAGCGTTCAGATAAAGTGGGATACGCAGTATTTT
-,TRBJ2-7,TRBD2,TRBV28,CASRTPPSSGRYEQYF,TGTGCCAGCAGGACACCTCCCTCTAGCGGGAGATACGAGCAGTACTTC
-,TRBJ2-2,-,TRBV29-1,CSVEEGGNTGELFF,TGCAGCGTTGAAGAAGGAGGGAACACCGGGGAGCTGTTTTTT
-,TRBJ2-5,TRBD1,TRBV10-1,CASSPRQGVETQYF,TGCGCCAGCAGCCCCCGACAGGGTGTGGAGACCCAGTACTTC
-,TRBJ1-3,-,TRBV7-8,CASSWIRTPGNTIYF,TGTGCCAGCAGCTGGATCAGGACACCTGGAAACACCATATATTTT
-,TRBJ1-1,TRBD1,TRBV13,CASSSTGTEAFF,TGTGCCAGCAGCTCGACAGGGACGGAAGCTTTCTTT
-,TRBJ2-7,TRBD1,TRBV14,CASSQDVGTGYNEQYF,TGTGCCAGCAGCCAAGATGTCGGGACAGGGTACAACGAGCAGTACTTC
-,TRBJ2-3,TRBD2,TRBV6-2/TRBV6-3,CASSYSLAGGPIDTQYF,TGTGCCAGCAGTTACTCTCTAGCGGGAGGGCCAATAGATACGCAGTATTTT
once,TRBJ2-3,TRBD2,TRBV6-1,CASIGVAGITDTQYF,TGTGCCAGCATTGGGGTAGCGGGGATCACAGATACGCAGTATTTT
once,TRBJ1-1,-,TRBV29-1,CSGHKGDTEAFF,TGCAGCGGGCATAAAGGGGACACTGAAGCTTTCTTT